The clone carrying this T cell receptor beta chain was recorded many times. Its specificity is not known. The TCRbeta library was prepared with unique molecular identifiers. TCRdb recomputed calls from the PCR reads with MiXCR, one row per CDR3 protein. The sample includes under 300,000 distinct CDR3 sequences, approximately 10% of them seen just once. This sample stems from a study of T-cell reconstitution after alpha-beta-depleted transplantation in children. Overall study results and limits: The study reportedly traced alpha-beta T cells about two months after transplant to several hundred expanded graft clones. The main origin of T-cell counts and diversity one year after transplant was newly produced T cells. Certain patients had high TCRbeta diversity at day 60, and it came from recipient T cells and thymic progenitors that survived.

This CDR3 is built from 17 residues. Germline V CDR1 and CDR2: SGHRS, YFSETQ. V was pared by 2 bases and J by 1 base, with 7 bases of the junction left unmatched. The chain combines TRBV5-1 with TRBJ2-2; 8 bases are shared with TRBD2. The input for sequencing was peripheral blood, taken 180 days after TCRalphabeta/CD19-depleted stem cell transplant. The receptor was derived from a male patient between 2 and 9 years old who had a stem cell transplant for chronic granulomatous disease, so the T cells may come from the graft donor. The CDR3 sequence is CASSLPGTSGNTGELFF. The CDR3 region has the DNA TGCGCCAGCAGCTTACCCGGAACTAGCGGGAACACCGGGGAGCTGTTTTTT. The whole variable domain, remainder taken from reference TRBV5-1 and TRBJ2-2, is KAGVTQTPRYLIKTRGQQVTLSCSPISGHRSVSWYQQTPGQGLQFLFEYFSETQRNKGNFPGRFSGRQFSNSRSEMNVSTLELGDSALYLCASSLPGTSGNTGELFFGEGSRLTVL.